The clone carrying this TCR beta chain has ten or more counts. The antigen is not known. The data were taken from a study of Tregs in tolerant kidney transplant recipients. Study observations and caveats: Few patients were studied, so findings need validation in larger groups.

Sequencing used immunoSEQ multiplex PCR; TCRdb keeps in-frame clones, though not all of them. The sample lists tens of thousands of clones; over 80% were seen once. Sequenced input: CD4+ T cells from blood. The clonotype originates from a human donor in good health.

The chain's CDR3 is CASSKLGPTDTQYF. CDR3 DNA sequence: TGTGCCAGCAGCAAGCTAGGCCCCACAGATACGCAGTATTTT. The chain is built from TRBV7-3 and TRBJ2-3; no reliable D call. Trimming shortened V by 5 bases and J by 2 bases, and 11 bases separated the two germline ends. Germline V lookup: CDR1 SGHTA, CDR2 FQGTGA. The CDR3 contains 14 residues. Based on the CDR3 plus reference TRBV7-3 and TRBJ2-3, the full variable domain is GAGVSQTPSNKVTEKGKYVELRCDPISGHTALYWYRQSLGQGPEFLIYFQGTGAADDSGLPNDRFFAVRPEGSVSTLKIQRTERGDSAVYLCASSKLGPTDTQYFGPGTRLTVL.